Listed below are T cell receptor beta chains from one sample, sequenced in a study of shared clonotypes between healthy human individuals. Assay used: immunoSEQ multiplex PCR; TCRdb lists only in-frame clones, some missing. The sample lists some 530,000 clones; roughly 80% were seen once. The sequenced sample consisted of PBMCs. These receptors were obtained from a woman aged 40-49 years in good health. Some clones in this sample may be carry-over from other donors' samples. Both conserved end residues are part of each CDR3. A D gene is named only where the DNA matches it firmly. Only some rows state a clone size, as once, few, many or a class for expanded clones.

>TRBD1|NA|TRBV2|TRBJ1-4
CASRDTGTANEKLFF
TGTGCCAGCAGGGATACCGGGACAGCTAATGAAAAACTGTTTTTT
>NA|NA|TRBV2|TRBJ2-1
CASSPDRNNEQFF
TGTGCCAGCAGTCCTGACAGAAACAATGAGCAGTTCTTC
>NA|NA|TRBV27|TRBJ1-2
CASSLVYSPNYGYTF
TGTGCCAGCAGTTTGGTTTACAGCCCCAACTATGGCTACACCTTC
>NA|NA|TRBV11-3|TRBJ1-1
CASSLFGDTEAFF
TGTGCCAGCAGCTTATTTGGGGACACTGAAGCTTTCTTT
>TRBD1|NA|TRBV19|TRBJ1-1
CASSTTTGTALNTEAFF
TGTGCCAGTAGTACTACAACCGGGACAGCCCTGAACACTGAAGCTTTCTTT
>NA|NA|TRBV7-2|TRBJ2-7
CASSLGGAGEGYEQYF
TGTGCCAGCAGCTTAGGGGGAGCAGGGGAGGGCTACGAGCAGTACTTC
>NA|few|TRBV28|TRBJ1-2
CASHRQNYGYTF
TGTGCCAGCCACAGGCAAAACTATGGCTACACCTTC
>NA|NA|TRBV7-2|TRBJ1-5
CASSLSRVNQPQHF
TGTGCCAGCAGCTTAAGCAGGGTAAATCAGCCCCAGCATTTT
>TRBD2|NA|TRBV30|TRBJ2-1
CALSIGGTTKKEQFF
TGTGCCTTGTCCATCGGGGGGACTACCAAGAAAGAGCAGTTCTTC
>NA|NA|TRBV5-1|TRBJ1-1
CASSLEAAYNTEAFF
TGCGCCAGCAGCTTGGAGGCAGCCTATAACACTGAAGCTTTCTTT
>NA|NA|TRBV5-5|TRBJ1-5
CASSLLGLLGNQPQHF
TGTGCCAGCAGCTTGTTGGGACTCCTGGGCAATCAGCCCCAGCATTTT